This T cell receptor (beta chain) emerged from a study of T cells after posttransplantation cyclophosphamide. General study points: After PTCy, TRB diversity resembled that of CNI/methotrexate controls. TRB overlap between skin or GI tissue T cells and blood was limited. Donor-recipient repertoire similarity was low at 1-2 months, rising over year one.

As regards this clone: Its antigen is not known.

Germline loops: CDR1 SNHLY, CDR2 FYNNEI. Trimming cost V 1 base and J 3 bases; bases outside gene matches: 2. This CDR3 is 15 amino acids long. Methotrexate plus calcineurin inhibitor accompanied controls' myeloablative marrow transplants; sampling was 1 year later. Profiling relied on immunoSEQ multiplex PCR, and the TCRdb table lists in-frame clones only, not all of them. The data contain 17,000 or so clones, about 85% of them seen just once; the ten biggest clones take up about 27%. The chain uses TRBV2 and TRBJ1-4; 7 nucleotides agree with TRBD1. This sequence was found in a female patient aged 18 to 35 who received an allogeneic stem cell transplant from an unrelated donor, was CMV-positive, and had acute and chronic GVHD. Some T cells may originate from the graft donor. This specimen consisted of PBMCs, obtained after allogeneic stem cell transplant with calcineurin inhibitor and methotrexate. The CDR3 nucleotides read TGTGCCAGCAGTGAAGATCAGGGGGCTAATGAAAAACTGTTTTTT. It is translated as CASSEDQGANEKLFF.